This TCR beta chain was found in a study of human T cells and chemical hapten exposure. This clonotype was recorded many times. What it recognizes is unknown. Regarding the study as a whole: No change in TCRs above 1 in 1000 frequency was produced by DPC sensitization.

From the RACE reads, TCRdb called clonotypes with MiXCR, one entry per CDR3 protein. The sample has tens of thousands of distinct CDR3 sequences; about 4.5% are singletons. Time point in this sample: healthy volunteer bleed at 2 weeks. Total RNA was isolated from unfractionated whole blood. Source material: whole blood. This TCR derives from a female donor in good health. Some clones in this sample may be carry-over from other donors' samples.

The CDR3 region is CASSRLAGRFAGELFF. DNA of the CDR3: TGTGCCAGCAGCCGATTAGCGGGGAGGTTCGCCGGGGAGCTGTTTTTT. V usage is TRBV27 and J usage is TRBJ2-2, with 8 bases aligning to TRBD2. Trimming removed 6 bases from V and 6 bases from J; junction bases left unmatched: 12. The CDR3 totals 16 residues. Germline CDR1 MNHEY, CDR2 SMNVEV (reference sequence).